This passage covers 4 T cell receptor beta chains from one sample sequenced in a study of PD-L1 blockade in urothelial cancer. Noted time point: peripheral blood 6 weeks after treatment start. Clones were read by immunoSEQ multiplex PCR, and TCRdb kept only the in-frame ones, dropping some. The sample gives about 50,000 clones, 88% of which show up once; less than 3% is in the top ten. Material: PBMCs, obtained around atezolizumab (anti-PD-L1) treatment. Every receptor here comes from a man in his sixties with urothelial cancer.

The V and J genes are TRBV5-6 and TRBJ1-4; 7 bases line up with TRBD1. CDR1 SGHDT and CDR2 YYEEEE come from the germline V gene. V shed 3 bases and J 4 bases; nucleotides not matched to a gene: 12. This CDR3 contains 17 residues. For the CDR3, the DNA is TGTGCCAGCAGCTCGCCGCTTACAGGGGCCCTTAATGAAAAACTGTTTTTT. Translated, it gives CASSSPLTGALNEKLFF.

This chain connects TRBV7-8 to TRBJ2-3; 16 bases align to TRBD2. The CDR3 runs to 20 residues. J was trimmed by 1 base and V by 5 bases; bases with no gene match: 12. Germline loops: CDR1 SGHVS, CDR2 FQNEAQ. The CDR3 DNA is TGTGCCAGCAGCCCTAAGGGACTAGCGGGGGGGGAGATTGGCACAGATACGCAGTATTTT. Protein product: CASSPKGLAGGEIGTDTQYF.

V and J are TRBV29-1 and TRBJ2-2, with 8 positions matching TRBD1. This CDR3 comprises 13 residues. Germline V gene data show CDR1 as SQVTM and CDR2 as ANQGSEA. After removal of 5 bases from V and 4 bases from J, the junction contained 3 bases not matched to a gene. DNA of the CDR3: TGCAGCGTTCGGACAGGGCGCACCGGGGAGCTGTTTTTT. As protein: CSVRTGRTGELFF.

The chain links TRBV5-1 to TRBJ1-3; TRBD1 matches 7 bases. The germline V gene has CDR1 SGHRS and CDR2 YFSETQ. Trimming removed 4 bases from V and 2 bases from J; junction bases left unmatched: 6. The CDR3 length is 15 residues. CDR3 amino acids: CASSRVGGTGNTIYF. The DNA for the CDR3 is TGCGCCAGCAGCAGAGTAGGGGGCACTGGAAACACCATATATTTT.